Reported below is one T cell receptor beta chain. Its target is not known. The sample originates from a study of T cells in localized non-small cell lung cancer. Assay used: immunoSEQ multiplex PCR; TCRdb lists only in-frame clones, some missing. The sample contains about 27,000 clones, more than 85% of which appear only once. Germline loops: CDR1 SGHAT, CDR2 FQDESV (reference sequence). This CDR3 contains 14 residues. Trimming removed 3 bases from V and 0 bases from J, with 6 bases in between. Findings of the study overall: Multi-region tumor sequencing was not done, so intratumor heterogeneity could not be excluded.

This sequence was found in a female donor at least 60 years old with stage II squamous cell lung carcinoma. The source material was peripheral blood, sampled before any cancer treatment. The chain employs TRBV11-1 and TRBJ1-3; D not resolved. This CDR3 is CASSFGSSGNTIYF. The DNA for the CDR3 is TGTGCCAGCAGCTTCGGGAGCTCTGGAAACACCATATATTTT.